Listed here are 13 T cell receptor beta chains from one sample, sequenced in a study of T cells after yellow fever vaccination (dated by TCRdb to the late 2010s). The treatment or condition label on this specimen signifies: live attenuated yellow fever vaccine strain. Library preparation used 5' RACE. The instrument given in TCRdb is Illumina HiSeq 2500. Starting from the raw public reads, TCRdb applied fastp trimming at Q25, assembled clones with MiXCR and retained in-frame beta chains. Records with the same CDR3 protein are collapsed into one entry carrying the most frequent genes and DNA. For this sample the table gives 300,000 or so distinct CDR3 sequences, of which approximately 13% were detected only once. The biggest ten clones account for 0.4% to 0.55% of the sample. The sequences come from CD4+ T cells sorted from PBMCs, collected 45 days after the yellow fever booster vaccination. These receptors all come from a man between 25 and 39 years old who received the YFV17D yellow fever vaccine.

This clonotype was recorded a few times. This sequence joins TRBV6-1 and TRBJ2-2, with TRBD2 identical over 9 bases. V was pared by 8 bases and J by 1 base, with 5 bases of the junction left unmatched. This CDR3 contains 15 residues. Germline V gene sequence: CDR1 MNHNS, CDR2 SASEGT. Here the CDR3 DNA reads TGTGCCAGCGCCCTGACTAGCGGGAACACCGGGGAGCTGTTTTTT. Its protein is CASALTSGNTGELFF.

This clonotype was seen only a few times. The chain uses TRBV7-2 and TRBJ2-1, with D possibly matching TRBD2 (6 bases). The CDR3 runs to 16 residues. With 1 base removed from V and 2 bases from J, the gap between germline ends came to 12 bases. Germline CDR1 and CDR2: SGHTA and FQGNSA. CDR3 in amino acids: CASSLGLAVAYNEQFF. DNA for the CDR3: TGTGCCAGCAGCTTAGGATTAGCGGTGGCCTACAATGAGCAGTTCTTC.

In this sample, this clonotype turned up a few times. The chain links TRBV29-1 to TRBJ2-2; TRBD2 matches 16 bases. The CDR3 length is 17 residues. In germline, CDR1 is SQVTM, CDR2 ANQGSEA. The trim removed 7 bases at V and 4 bases at J, leaving 9 bases unmatched. The CDR3: CSAGGLAGGPVTGELFF. The CDR3 DNA reads TGCAGCGCCGGGGGACTAGCGGGAGGGCCGGTCACCGGGGAGCTGTTTTTT.

There are a few counts of this clonotype. The chain is built from TRBV24-1 and TRBJ2-3; TRBD2 agrees at 7 bases. CDR3 length: 14 residues. V lost 3 bases and J lost 5; bases outside the gene matches: 4. CDR1 KGHDR and CDR2 SFDVKD come from the germline V gene. In DNA, the CDR3 is TGTGCCACCAGTGATAGCGGGGATGGAGATACGCAGTATTTT. It translates to CATSDSGDGDTQYF.

This clonotype has just a few counts. This chain uses TRBV3-1 with TRBJ2-7, with 10 bases fitting TRBD2. The CDR3 covers 17 residues. Germline V CDR1 and CDR2: LGHDT, YNNKEL (reference sequence). Trimming took 2 bases from V and 2 from J; bases not matched to a gene: 9. The CDR3 region has the DNA TGTGCCAGCAGCCAATCAAGCGGGAGGGTTCTAGCCTACGAGCAGTACTTC. It yields the protein CASSQSSGRVLAYEQYF.

This clonotype showed up just a few times. The V call is TRBV6-5, the J call TRBJ2-3, with D perhaps matching TRBD1 (5 bases). V gave up 7 bases and J gave up 4 bases, with 15 bases separating them. CDR3 size: 14 residues. Germline CDR1 reads MNHEY; CDR2 reads SVGAGI. CDR3: CASTYKQGADTQYF. Here the CDR3 DNA reads TGTGCCAGCACTTATAAGCAGGGTGCAGATACGCAGTATTTT.

This clonotype has just a few counts. The chain uses TRBV20-1 and TRBJ1-6; D not resolved. Germline-derived CDR1 and CDR2 are DFQATT and SNEGSKA (reference sequence). The V and J ends lost 4 bases and 0 bases respectively, with 7 bases between them. The CDR3 totals 14 residues. The CDR3 DNA follows: TGCAGTGCTACTGAGAGCTCCTATAATTCACCCCTCCACTTT. Its translation is CSATESSYNSPLHF.

The V and J genes are TRBV20-1 and TRBJ2-1; 12 nucleotides line up with TRBD2. This CDR3 is built from 14 residues. Looked up from germline, CDR1 is DFQATT and CDR2 is SNEGSKA (reference sequence). The V gene end was trimmed by 7 bases and the J gene end by 4 bases; junction bases not matched to a gene: 5. In DNA form, the CDR3 reads TGCAGTGTACTAGCGGGAGGTACTTACAATGAGCAGTTCTTC. This codes for CSVLAGGTYNEQFF.

This clonotype was detected many times. CDR3 sequence reads: CASSVTSGSVGTQYF. The CDR3 region has the DNA TGTGCCAGCAGCGTTACTAGCGGGAGTGTTGGTACGCAGTATTTT. V gene TRBV7-2 combines with J gene TRBJ2-3; 11 bases line up with TRBD2. The trim removed 5 bases at V and 8 bases at J, leaving 9 bases unmatched. This CDR3 is built from 15 residues. Per germline, CDR1 SGHTA and CDR2 FQGNSA.

Ten or more counts support this clonotype. The chain has TRBV12-3 or TRBV12-4 and TRBJ2-7; TRBD2 matches at 8 bases. The CDR3 length is 15 residues. The V segment lost 2 bases and the J segment 1 base; nucleotides outside the gene matches: 4. The CDR3 DNA reads TGTGCCAGCAGTTTATACGCGGGAGGATCCTACGAGCAGTACTTC. Encoded protein: CASSLYAGGSYEQYF.

This clonotype has only a few counts. The chain is built from TRBV20-1 and TRBJ1-1, with 11 bases that match TRBD1. The germline V gene has CDR1 DFQATT and CDR2 SNEGSKA (reference sequence). Trimming took 1 base from V and 11 from J; bases not matched to a gene: 12. The CDR3 runs to 15 residues. CDR3 sequence reads: CSARGSGTGGREAFF. CDR3 DNA: TGCAGTGCTAGAGGGTCCGGGACAGGGGGGCGAGAGGCTTTCTTT.

V gene TRBV7-9 combines with J gene TRBJ1-2, with 10 bases matching TRBD1. This CDR3 contains 15 residues. Germline loops: CDR1 SEHNR, CDR2 FQNEAQ (reference sequence). V lost 5 bases to trimming and J lost 3 bases; unmatched junction nucleotides: 6. Here the CDR3 reads CASSLGDRGYYGYTF. In DNA, the CDR3 is TGTGCCAGCAGCCTGGGGGACAGGGGTTACTATGGCTACACCTTC.

This clonotype was counted at least ten times. The V call is TRBV12-3 or TRBV12-4, the J call TRBJ2-5, with 8 bases lining up with TRBD1. J lost 5 bases, V lost 6 bases, and 11 bases had no gene match. The CDR3 loop spans 15 amino acids. CDR3: CASSPTTGAVETQYF. CDR3 DNA: TGTGCCAGCAGCCCTACGACAGGGGCGGTGGAGACCCAGTACTTC.